These T cell receptor beta chains were read from a single sample in a study of control samples from healthy donors and cancer patients. The method was immunoSEQ multiplex PCR; TCRdb's version includes in-frame clones alone and lacks a portion of them. The table has more than 85,000 clones, about 80% seen once. Sequencing was done on a sample of blood. The receptors originated from a woman in her forties or fifties in good health. The CDR3 runs from the conserved cysteine through the conserved F or W. A D gene is named only where the DNA matches it firmly. For some rows the clone size is stated as once, few or many, or as a class when expanded; others skip it.

abundance	v_gene	j_gene	d_gene	CDR3aa	CDR3nt
-	TRBV6-2/TRBV6-3	TRBJ2-3	TRBD1	CASSSTGADTQYF	TGTGCCAGCAGTTCAACAGGGGCAGATACGCAGTATTTT
-	TRBV6-5	TRBJ1-3	TRBD1	CASSRDRAGGNTIYF	TGTGCCAGCAGTCGGGACAGGGCGGGTGGAAACACCATATATTTT
-	TRBV20-1	TRBJ1-4	-	CSASRGTQNEKLFF	TGCAGTGCTAGTCGGGGGACTCAGAATGAAAAACTGTTTTTT
-	TRBV11-2	TRBJ2-5	-	CASSRTPGFQETQYF	TGTGCCAGCAGCCGAACCCCGGGATTCCAAGAGACCCAGTACTTC
-	TRBV10-3	TRBJ2-7	-	CAISDMGGTYEQYF	TGTGCCATCAGTGACATGGGTGGGACCTACGAGCAGTACTTC
few	TRBV5-4	TRBJ1-1	-	CASSRQRVDTEAFF	TGTGCCAGCAGCCGACAAAGGGTAGACACTGAAGCTTTCTTT
-	TRBV6-4	TRBJ2-3	-	CASSLRPTDTQYF	TGTGCCAGCAGTCTGAGGCCCACAGATACGCAGTATTTT
-	TRBV19	TRBJ2-1	TRBD2	CASSPRTSGGYNEQFF	TGTGCCAGTAGTCCCCGGACTAGCGGGGGTTACAATGAGCAGTTCTTC
-	TRBV9	TRBJ2-7	TRBD2	CASSVGAGSYEQYF	TGTGCCAGCAGCGTAGGAGCGGGGTCCTACGAGCAGTACTTC
-	TRBV5-1	TRBJ2-2	-	CASSGLSGELFF	TGCGCCAGCAGCGGGTTATCCGGGGAGCTGTTTTTT
-	TRBV7-3	TRBJ1-2	TRBD1	CASSFQGARGYTF	TGTGCCAGCAGCTTTCAGGGGGCGCGAGGCTACACCTTC
-	TRBV25-1	TRBJ2-7	-	CASSDHGRSYEQYF	TGTGCCAGCAGTGACCATGGGCGCTCCTACGAGCAGTACTTC
-	TRBV2	TRBJ1-1	-	CASDDGRPGAEAFF	TGTGCCAGCGATGACGGGAGGCCTGGCGCTGAAGCTTTCTTT
-	TRBV6-6	TRBJ2-2	TRBD2	CASSSPGLGRGELFF	TGTGCCAGCAGTTCACCGGGACTAGGACGCGGGGAGCTGTTTTTT
once	TRBV24-1	TRBJ1-5	-	CATSDLRGQPQHF	TGTGCCACCAGTGATTTGAGAGGTCAGCCCCAGCATTTT
-	TRBV7-2	TRBJ2-5	TRBD1	CASSLGWTGETQYF	TGTGCCAGCAGCTTGGGGTGGACAGGGGAGACCCAGTACTTC
-	TRBV2	TRBJ2-2	TRBD2	CASKPGGGDTGELFF	TGTGCCAGCAAACCGGGCGGGGGGGACACCGGGGAGCTGTTTTTT
-	TRBV4-3	TRBJ2-5	-	CASSQRNPQGSQETQYF	TGCGCCAGCAGCCAGAGAAACCCCCAGGGCTCCCAAGAGACCCAGTACTTC
once	TRBV15	TRBJ2-2	-	CATSRDNRNTGELFF	TGTGCCACCAGCAGAGATAACAGAAACACCGGGGAGCTGTTTTTT
-	TRBV7-2	TRBJ2-2	-	CASNLVAGNTGELFF	TGTGCCAGCAACTTAGTAGCAGGGAACACCGGGGAGCTGTTTTTT
-	TRBV13	TRBJ1-1	-	CASSLDWATEAFF	TGTGCCAGCAGCTTAGACTGGGCCACTGAAGCTTTCTTT
-	TRBV12-3/TRBV12-4	TRBJ1-3	-	CASSFRGNTIYF	TGTGCCAGCAGTTTTAGAGGAAACACCATATATTTT
-	TRBV4-2	TRBJ1-6	-	CASSQDFTLSYNSPLHF	TGTGCCAGCAGCCAAGACTTCACCCTCTCCTATAATTCACCCCTCCACTTT
-	TRBV14	TRBJ1-1	-	CASSQEVGGTEAFF	TGTGCCAGCAGCCAAGAAGTGGGGGGGACGGAAGCTTTCTTT
-	TRBV7-9	TRBJ2-3	TRBD2	CASSLASGSWTDTQYF	TGTGCCAGCAGCTTAGCTAGCGGGAGTTGGACAGATACGCAGTATTTT
-	TRBV19	TRBJ1-5	TRBD1	CASSSQGATSNQPQHF	TGTGCCAGTAGTTCCCAGGGGGCCACTAGCAATCAGCCCCAGCATTTT
-	TRBV7-3	TRBJ2-7	TRBD2	CASSPGLATYEQYF	TGTGCCAGCAGCCCTGGACTAGCGACCTACGAGCAGTACTTC
-	TRBV6-6	TRBJ2-7	-	CASRSGRDYEQYF	TGTGCCAGCAGGTCTGGCAGGGACTACGAGCAGTACTTC
few	TRBV6-1	TRBJ2-7	TRBD2	CASSAVDPGRGPSYEQYF	TGTGCCAGCAGTGCGGTAGACCCAGGGAGGGGCCCTTCCTACGAGCAGTACTTC
-	TRBV7-3	TRBJ2-5	-	CASSFGTEETQYF	TGTGCCAGCAGCTTCGGGACTGAAGAGACCCAGTACTTC
-	TRBV7-9	TRBJ2-3	-	CASSWGEVADTQYF	TGTGCCAGCAGCTGGGGCGAAGTAGCAGATACGCAGTATTTT
few	TRBV7-9	TRBJ2-3	-	CASSPGHTGTDTQYF	TGTGCCAGCAGCCCCGGACATACTGGAACAGATACGCAGTATTTT
few	TRBV28	TRBJ2-7	-	CASKNRVKGNLYEQYF	TGTGCCAGCAAGAACCGGGTAAAGGGCAATTTATACGAGCAGTACTTC
-	TRBV6-6	TRBJ1-1	-	CASSQTPYTEAFF	TGTGCCAGCAGTCAAACCCCTTACACTGAAGCTTTCTTT
-	TRBV11-2	TRBJ2-1	TRBD2	CASSLVTSGGYLHNEQFF	TGTGCCAGCAGCTTAGTCACTAGCGGGGGGTACCTACACAATGAGCAGTTCTTC